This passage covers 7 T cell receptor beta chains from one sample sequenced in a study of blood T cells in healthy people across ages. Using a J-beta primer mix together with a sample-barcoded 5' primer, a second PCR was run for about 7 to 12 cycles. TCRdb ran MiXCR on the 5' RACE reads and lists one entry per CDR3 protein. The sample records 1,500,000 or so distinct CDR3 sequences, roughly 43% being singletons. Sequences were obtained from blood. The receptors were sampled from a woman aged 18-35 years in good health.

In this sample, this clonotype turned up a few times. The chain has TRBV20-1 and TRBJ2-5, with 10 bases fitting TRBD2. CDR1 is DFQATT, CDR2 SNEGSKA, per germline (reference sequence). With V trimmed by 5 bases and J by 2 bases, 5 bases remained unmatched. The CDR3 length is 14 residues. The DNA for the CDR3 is TGCAGTGCTGTACTAGCGGGGCGGCAAGAGACCCAGTACTTC. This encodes CSAVLAGRQETQYF.

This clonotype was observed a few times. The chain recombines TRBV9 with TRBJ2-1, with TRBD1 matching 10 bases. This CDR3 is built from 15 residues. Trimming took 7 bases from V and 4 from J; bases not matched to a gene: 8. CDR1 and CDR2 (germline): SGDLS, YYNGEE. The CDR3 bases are TGTGCCAGCGTTCGGGGACAGGGGCGGTACAATGAGCAGTTCTTC. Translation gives CASVRGQGRYNEQFF.

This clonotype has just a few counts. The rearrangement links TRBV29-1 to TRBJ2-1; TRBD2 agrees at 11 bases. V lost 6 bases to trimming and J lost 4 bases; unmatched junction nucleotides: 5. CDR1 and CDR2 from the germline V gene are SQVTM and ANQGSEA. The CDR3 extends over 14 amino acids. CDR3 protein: CSVTGTSGYNEQFF. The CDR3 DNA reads TGCAGCGTCACCGGGACTAGCGGTTACAATGAGCAGTTCTTC.

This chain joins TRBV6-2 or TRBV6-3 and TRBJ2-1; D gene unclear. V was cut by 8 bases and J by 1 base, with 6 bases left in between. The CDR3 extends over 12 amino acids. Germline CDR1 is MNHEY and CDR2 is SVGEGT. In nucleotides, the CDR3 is TGTGCCAGCGGGCCATCCTACAATGAGCAGTTCTTC. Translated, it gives CASGPSYNEQFF.

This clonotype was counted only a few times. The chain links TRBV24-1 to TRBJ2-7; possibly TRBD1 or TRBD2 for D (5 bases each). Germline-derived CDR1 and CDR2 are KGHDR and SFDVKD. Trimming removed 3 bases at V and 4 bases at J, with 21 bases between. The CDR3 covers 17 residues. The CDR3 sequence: CATSDQLGVGIWYEQYF. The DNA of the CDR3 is TGTGCCACCAGTGATCAATTGGGGGTGGGGATTTGGTACGAGCAGTACTTC.

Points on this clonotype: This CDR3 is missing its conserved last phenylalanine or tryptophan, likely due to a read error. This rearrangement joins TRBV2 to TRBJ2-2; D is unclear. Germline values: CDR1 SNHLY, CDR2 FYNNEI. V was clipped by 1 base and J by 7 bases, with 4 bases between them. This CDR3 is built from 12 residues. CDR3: CASSEGVGELFL. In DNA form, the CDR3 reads TGTGCCAGCAGTGAAGGCGTCGGGGAGCTGTTTCTT.

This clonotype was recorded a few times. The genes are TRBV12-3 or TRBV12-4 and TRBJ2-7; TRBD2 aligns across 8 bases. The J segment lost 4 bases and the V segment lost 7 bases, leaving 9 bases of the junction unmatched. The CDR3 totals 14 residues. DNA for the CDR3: TGTGCCAGCAAACTAACGGGAGGGTTATACGAGCAGTACTTC. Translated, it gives CASKLTGGLYEQYF.